The clone carrying this T cell receptor (beta chain) was detected only a few times. Antigen: not known. Germline V CDR1 and CDR2: MNHNS, SASEGT. The CDR3 is made up of 17 amino acids. V lost 4 bases to trimming and J lost 3 bases; unmatched junction nucleotides: 9. 60 Vbeta and 13 Jbeta primers were used in PCR. Assay: immunoSEQ multiplex PCR; the TCRdb copy retains only in-frame clones and omits some. The sample carries 150,000 to 160,000 clones, about 85% recorded once. These data originate in a study of cytomegalovirus exposure and HLA in healthy donors. Study overall: Of some 400 genotyped donors, 75% to 90% grouped in the Caucasian-associated ancestry cluster.

The study's findings and limits: Later analysis suggested links between common viral pathogens and several top significant clusters. According to the study, around 150 TCR beta chains were cytomegalovirus-associated. According to a later analysis, most TCR beta chains associated with CMV appeared HLA-restricted.

V usage is TRBV6-1 and J usage is TRBJ2-3; TRBD1 matches 11 bases. This clonotype originated in a woman aged 18 to 35 in good health and CMV-seronegative. The sample comprised PBMCs. The CDR3 is CASSGTGGGWTTDTQYF. The CDR3 nucleotides are TGTGCCAGCAGTGGGACAGGGGGCGGGTGGACGACAGATACGCAGTATTTT.